The text below deals with one T cell receptor beta chain. The source of the sample is a study of technical replicates of blood from a handful of donors. TCRdb keeps only in-frame clones here, not all; method: immunoSEQ multiplex PCR. The sample shows roughly 100,000 clones, 90% to 97% of them seen only once. The sample comprised T cells isolated from PBMCs. The sequence came from a human donor in good health.

The CDR3 loop is CASSPGGLKMSNYGYTF. CDR3 DNA: TGTGCCAGCTCACCGGGCGGACTTAAGATGTCTAACTATGGCTACACCTTC. The chain has TRBV18 and TRBJ1-2; D gene unclear. The CDR3 extends over 17 amino acids. Germline-derived CDR1 and CDR2 are KGHSH and LQKENI. V shed 3 bases and J shed 0 bases, with 17 bases lying between them.